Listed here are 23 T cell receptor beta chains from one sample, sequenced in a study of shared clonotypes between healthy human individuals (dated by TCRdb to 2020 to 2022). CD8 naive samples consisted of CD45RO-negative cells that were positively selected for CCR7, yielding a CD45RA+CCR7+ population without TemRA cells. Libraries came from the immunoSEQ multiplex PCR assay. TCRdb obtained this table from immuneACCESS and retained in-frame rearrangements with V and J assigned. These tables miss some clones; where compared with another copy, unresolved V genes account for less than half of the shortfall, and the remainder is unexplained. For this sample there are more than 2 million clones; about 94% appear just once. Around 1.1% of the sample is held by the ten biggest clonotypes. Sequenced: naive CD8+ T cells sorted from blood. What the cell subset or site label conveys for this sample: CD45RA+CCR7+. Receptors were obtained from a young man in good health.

CDR3 nucleotide sequence: TGTGCCAGCAGCCCCGGGGGCGGCGCCTACGAGCAGTACTTC. This gives the protein CASSPGGGAYEQYF. The chain carries TRBV5-5 and TRBJ2-7, with D perhaps TRBD1 or TRBD2 (6 bases each). Germline CDR1 reads SGHKS; CDR2 reads YYEKEE (reference sequence). V was clipped by 4 bases and J by 2 bases, with 13 bases between them. The CDR3 loop spans 14 amino acids. Full variable domain (outside the CDR3, taken from reference TRBV5-5 and TRBJ2-7): DAGVTQSPTHLIKTRGQQVTLRCSPISGHKSVSWYQQVLGQGPQFIFQYYEKEERGRGNFPDRFSARQFPNYSSELNVNALLLGDSALYLCASSPGGGAYEQYFGPGTRLTVT.

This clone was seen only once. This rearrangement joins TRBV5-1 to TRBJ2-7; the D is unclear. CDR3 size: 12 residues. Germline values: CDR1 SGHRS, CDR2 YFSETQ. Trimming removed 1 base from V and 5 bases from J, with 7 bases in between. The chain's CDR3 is CASSLSGDEQYF. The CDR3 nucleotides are TGCGCCAGCAGCTTGTCTGGGGACGAGCAGTACTTC.

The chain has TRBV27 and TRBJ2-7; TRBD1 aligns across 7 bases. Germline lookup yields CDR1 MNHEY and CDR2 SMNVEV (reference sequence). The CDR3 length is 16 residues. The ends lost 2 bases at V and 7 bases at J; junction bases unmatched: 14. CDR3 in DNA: TGTGCCAGCAGTTTAGGTCCCCGACAGGGTATAGGGGAGCAGTACTTC. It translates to CASSLGPRQGIGEQYF.

The CDR3 coding sequence is TGCGCCAGCAGCCAACCTGACCTTGGGGATTCACCCCTCCACTTT. It yields the protein CASSQPDLGDSPLHF. This sequence joins TRBV4-1 and TRBJ1-6; D is unclear. CDR1 is MGHRA and CDR2 is YSYEKL in the germline V gene. CDR3 size: 15 residues. The ends were cut back, 2 bases at V and 8 bases at J, with 13 bases in the middle.

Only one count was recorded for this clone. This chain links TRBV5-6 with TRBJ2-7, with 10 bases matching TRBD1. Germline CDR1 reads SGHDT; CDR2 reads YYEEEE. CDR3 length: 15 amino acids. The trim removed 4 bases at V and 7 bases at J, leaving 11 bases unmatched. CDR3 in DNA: TGTGCCAGCAGCCCGGTGGGGACAGGGGTCTGGGAGCAGTACTTC. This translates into CASSPVGTGVWEQYF.

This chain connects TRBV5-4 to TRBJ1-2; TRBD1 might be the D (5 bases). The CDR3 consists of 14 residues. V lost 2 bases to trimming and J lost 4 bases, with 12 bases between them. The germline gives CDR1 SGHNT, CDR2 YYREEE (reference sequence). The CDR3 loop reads CASSFDSQTYGYTF. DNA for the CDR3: TGTGCCAGCAGCTTCGACAGTCAAACCTATGGCTACACCTTC.

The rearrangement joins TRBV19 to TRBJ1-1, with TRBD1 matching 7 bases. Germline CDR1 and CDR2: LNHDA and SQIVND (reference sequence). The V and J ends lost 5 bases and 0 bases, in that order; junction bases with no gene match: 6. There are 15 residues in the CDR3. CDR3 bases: TGTGCCAGTAGTTCTTCACAGGGGATGAACACTGAAGCTTTCTTT. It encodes CASSSSQGMNTEAFF.

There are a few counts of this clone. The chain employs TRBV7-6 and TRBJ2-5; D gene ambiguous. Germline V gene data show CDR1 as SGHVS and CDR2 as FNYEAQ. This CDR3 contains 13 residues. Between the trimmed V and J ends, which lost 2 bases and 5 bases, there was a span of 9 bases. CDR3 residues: CASSLRSVETQYF. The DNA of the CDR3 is TGTGCCAGCAGCTTAAGGTCTGTGGAGACCCAGTACTTC.

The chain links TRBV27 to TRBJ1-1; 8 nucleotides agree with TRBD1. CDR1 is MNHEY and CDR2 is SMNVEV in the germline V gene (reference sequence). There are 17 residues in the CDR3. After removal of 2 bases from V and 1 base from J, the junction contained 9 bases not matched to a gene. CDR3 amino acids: CASSLTLGTGPNTEAFF. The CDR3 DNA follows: TGTGCCAGCAGTTTAACCCTCGGGACAGGCCCGAACACTGAAGCTTTCTTT.

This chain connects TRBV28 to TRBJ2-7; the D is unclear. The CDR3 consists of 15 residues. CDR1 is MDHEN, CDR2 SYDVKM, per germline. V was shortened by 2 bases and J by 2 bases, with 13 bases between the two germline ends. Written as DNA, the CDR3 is TGTGCCAGCAGTTTAGAGAGGCTAGTCCCCTACGAGCAGTACTTC. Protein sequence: CASSLERLVPYEQYF.

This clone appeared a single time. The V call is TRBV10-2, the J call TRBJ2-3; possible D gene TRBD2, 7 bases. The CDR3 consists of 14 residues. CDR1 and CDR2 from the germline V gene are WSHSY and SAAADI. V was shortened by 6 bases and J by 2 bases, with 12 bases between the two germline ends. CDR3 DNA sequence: TGCGCCAGCAGCGCGGGGGCCAACACAGATACGCAGTATTTT. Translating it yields CASSAGANTDTQYF.

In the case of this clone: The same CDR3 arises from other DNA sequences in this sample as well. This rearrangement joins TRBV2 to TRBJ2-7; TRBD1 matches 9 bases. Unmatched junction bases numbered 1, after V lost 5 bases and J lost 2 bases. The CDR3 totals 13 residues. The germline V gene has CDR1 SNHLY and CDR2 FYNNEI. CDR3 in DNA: TGTGCCAGCAGTAGGACAGGGGCCTACGAGCAGTACTTC. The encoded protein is CASSRTGAYEQYF.

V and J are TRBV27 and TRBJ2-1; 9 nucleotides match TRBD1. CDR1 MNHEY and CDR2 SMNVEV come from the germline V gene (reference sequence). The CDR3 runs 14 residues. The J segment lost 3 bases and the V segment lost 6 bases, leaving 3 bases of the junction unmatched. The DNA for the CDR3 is TGTGCCAGCAGCTCGGACAGGGGCTACAATGAGCAGTTCTTC. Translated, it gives CASSSDRGYNEQFF.

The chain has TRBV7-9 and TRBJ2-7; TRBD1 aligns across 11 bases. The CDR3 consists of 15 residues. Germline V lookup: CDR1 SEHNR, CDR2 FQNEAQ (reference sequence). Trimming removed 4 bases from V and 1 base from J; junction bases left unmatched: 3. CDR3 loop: CASSWGQGESYEQYF. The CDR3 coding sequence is TGTGCCAGCAGCTGGGGACAGGGGGAATCCTACGAGCAGTACTTC.

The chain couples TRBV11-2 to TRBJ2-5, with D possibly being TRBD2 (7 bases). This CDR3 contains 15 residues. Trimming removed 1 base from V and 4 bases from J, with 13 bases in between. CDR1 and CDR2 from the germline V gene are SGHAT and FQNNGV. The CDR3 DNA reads TGTGCCAGCAGCTTAGTTGAGGGAGGGGGAGAGACCCAGTACTTC. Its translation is CASSLVEGGGETQYF.

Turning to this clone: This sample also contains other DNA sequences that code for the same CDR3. CDR3 residues: CASSFGTASYEQYF. The DNA for the CDR3 is TGTGCCAGCAGTTTCGGGACAGCCTCCTACGAGCAGTACTTC. The chain combines TRBV27 with TRBJ2-7; TRBD1 matches 7 bases. The CDR3 is 14 residues long. Germline V gene data show CDR1 as MNHEY and CDR2 as SMNVEV (reference sequence). The ends lost 3 bases at V and 0 bases at J; junction bases unmatched: 2.

The CDR3: CASSLTSGEYNEQFF. Here the CDR3 DNA reads TGTGCCAGCAGCTTAACTAGCGGGGAATACAATGAGCAGTTCTTC. J is TRBJ2-1 and V is TRBV11-3; 10 positions agree with TRBD2. With V trimmed by 2 bases and J by 4 bases, 2 bases remained unmatched. CDR3 length: 15 residues. The germline CDR1 and CDR2 sequences are SGHNT and YENEEA.

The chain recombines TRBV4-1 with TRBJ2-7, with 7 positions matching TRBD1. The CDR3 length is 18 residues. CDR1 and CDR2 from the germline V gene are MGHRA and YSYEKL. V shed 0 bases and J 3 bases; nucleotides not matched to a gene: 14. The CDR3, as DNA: TGCGCCAGCAGCCAAGACCGGGTTTCACAGGGGCTGATCTACGAGCAGTACTTC. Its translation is CASSQDRVSQGLIYEQYF.

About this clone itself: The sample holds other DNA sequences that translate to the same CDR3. The CDR3 reads CASSSWTGNGYTF. The CDR3 DNA follows: TGTGCCAGCAGTTCATGGACAGGGAATGGCTACACCTTC. V usage is TRBV27 and J usage is TRBJ1-2; TRBD1 agrees at 8 bases. The germline V gene has CDR1 MNHEY and CDR2 SMNVEV (reference sequence). V was clipped by 4 bases and J by 6 bases; unmatched bases: 4. CDR3 length: 13 residues.

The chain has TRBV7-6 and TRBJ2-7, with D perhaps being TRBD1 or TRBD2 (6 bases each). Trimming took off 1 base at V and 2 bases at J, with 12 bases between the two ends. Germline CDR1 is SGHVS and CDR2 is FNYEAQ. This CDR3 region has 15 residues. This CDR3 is CASSLEMRGAYEQYF. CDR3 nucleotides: TGTGCCAGCAGCTTAGAAATGAGGGGGGCCTACGAGCAGTACTTC.

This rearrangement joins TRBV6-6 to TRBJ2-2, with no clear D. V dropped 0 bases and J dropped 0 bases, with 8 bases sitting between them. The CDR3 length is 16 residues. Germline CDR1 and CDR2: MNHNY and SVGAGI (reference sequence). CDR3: CASSYSTPANTGELFF. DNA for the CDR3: TGTGCCAGCAGTTACTCCACACCAGCGAACACCGGGGAGCTGTTTTTT.

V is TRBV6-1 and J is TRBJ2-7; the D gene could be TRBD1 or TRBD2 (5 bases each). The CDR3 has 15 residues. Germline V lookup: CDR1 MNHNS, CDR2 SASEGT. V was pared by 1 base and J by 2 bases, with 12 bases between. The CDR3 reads CASSEGGFGPYEQYF. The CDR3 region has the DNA TGTGCCAGCAGTGAAGGGGGGTTCGGCCCCTACGAGCAGTACTTC.

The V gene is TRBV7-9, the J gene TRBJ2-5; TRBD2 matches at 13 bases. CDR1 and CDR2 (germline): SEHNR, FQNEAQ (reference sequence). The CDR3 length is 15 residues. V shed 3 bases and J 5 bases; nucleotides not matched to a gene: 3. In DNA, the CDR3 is TGTGCCAGCAGCTTGCGACTAGCGGGGGGTGAGACCCAGTACTTC. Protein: CASSLRLAGGETQYF.